This T cell receptor beta chain was captured by sequencing in a study of blood T cell repertoires in COVID-19. At the level of the study: T cells, B-cell-depleted T cells, or PBMCs provided the cDNA or gDNA that served as material.

In the original workflow: Amplification of reference gene primers provided the estimated nucleated cell counts. The assay was immunoSEQ multiplex PCR, and TCRdb's table has in-frame clones only and misses some. D and trimming come from the DNA, and the V and J calls and clone size come from that table. The sample yields some 180,000 clones, 70% to 85% seen once. V was cut by 4 bases and J by 8 bases, with 11 bases left in between. Germline lookup yields CDR1 LNHDA and CDR2 SQIVND (reference sequence). This CDR3 contains 13 residues. This rearrangement joins TRBV19 to TRBJ2-2; TRBD1 might be the D (6 bases). The source of this sequence is a man aged 45 to 65 who had recovered from COVID-19. What was sequenced was peripheral blood. The CDR3 here is CASSNRALGELFF. CDR3 DNA sequence: TGTGCCAGTAGTAACAGGGCTTTGGGGGAGCTGTTTTTT.